Listed here are 30 T cell receptor beta chains from one sample, sequenced in a study of cytomegalovirus exposure and HLA in healthy donors. The PCR used 60 Vbeta and 13 Jbeta primers. Sequencing was performed with immunoSEQ multiplex PCR; in TCRdb, only in-frame clones are kept and a portion is missing. Counted here are roughly 260,000 clones, almost 85% occurring once; the ten biggest clones make up roughly 2%. The sequenced sample consisted of PBMCs. These TCRs come from a woman between 40 and 55 years old in good health and CMV-seropositive.

The J gene is TRBJ2-4, the V gene TRBV14, with D uncertain. Germline lookup yields CDR1 SGHDN and CDR2 FVKESK. The CDR3 extends over 15 amino acids. The ends were cut back, 1 base at V and 2 bases at J, with 9 bases in the middle. CDR3 nucleotide sequence: TGTGCCAGCAGCCAAGGTATCGGTTCCAAAAACATTCAGTACTTC. Residues: CASSQGIGSKNIQYF.

This clone was seen only a few times. The gene calls are TRBV6-5 and TRBJ1-5, with D maybe TRBD1 (6 bases). The CDR3 extends over 15 amino acids. CDR1 is MNHEY and CDR2 is SVGAGI in the germline V gene. The ends were cut back, 5 bases at V and 1 base at J, with 12 bases in the middle. The CDR3 protein is CASSTTGGSNQPQHF. The CDR3 nucleotides are TGTGCCAGCAGTACGACAGGTGGGAGCAATCAGCCCCAGCATTTT.

V usage is TRBV27 and J usage is TRBJ2-1; tentative D call: TRBD1 (6 bases). Germline loops: CDR1 MNHEY, CDR2 SMNVEV (reference sequence). V was shortened by 7 bases and J by 2 bases, with 15 bases between the two germline ends. The CDR3 covers 15 residues. The DNA for the CDR3 is TGTGCCAGCAATCACCAGGGGTCCACCTACAATGAGCAGTTCTTC. It is translated as CASNHQGSTYNEQFF.

The chain has TRBV7-9 and TRBJ1-4, with D possibly being TRBD1 (5 bases). V was trimmed by 3 bases and J by 7 bases, leaving 12 bases between them. CDR3 size: 14 residues. In germline, CDR1 is SEHNR, CDR2 FQNEAQ (reference sequence). The CDR3 loop reads CASSFGQGSEKLFF. The CDR3 region has the DNA TGTGCCAGCAGCTTTGGGCAGGGAAGTGAAAAACTGTTTTTT.

This chain connects TRBV2 to TRBJ2-5; 7 nucleotides align to TRBD1. Trimming took 1 base from V and 1 from J; bases not matched to a gene: 6. There are 16 residues in the CDR3. Germline V gives CDR1 SNHLY, CDR2 FYNNEI. The CDR3 nucleotides read TGTGCCAGCAGTGAAGGGGGACAGCCGGTCCAAGAGACCCAGTACTTC. Translation: CASSEGGQPVQETQYF.

In its sample, this clone was seen once. This sample also contains other DNA sequences that code for the same CDR3. J is TRBJ1-1 and V is TRBV28; the D is unclear. Per the germline V gene, CDR1 is MDHEN and CDR2 is SYDVKM. The CDR3 runs 13 residues. The V and J ends lost 3 bases and 0 bases respectively, with 5 bases between them. This CDR3 is CASSLGLNTEAFF. The CDR3 DNA sequence: TGTGCCAGCAGTTTGGGCTTGAACACTGAAGCTTTCTTT.

The J gene is TRBJ2-1, the V gene TRBV30, with D perhaps matching TRBD1 (6 bases). Looked up from germline, CDR1 is GTSNPN and CDR2 is SVGIG (reference sequence). The CDR3 runs 14 residues. V lost 4 bases to trimming and J lost 7 bases, with 17 bases between them. DNA for the CDR3: TGTGCCTGGAAAAGGGGGAAGACGGGGAATGAGCAGTTCTTC. This codes for CAWKRGKTGNEQFF.

The chain is built from TRBV9 and TRBJ1-4; no definite D call. Germline loops: CDR1 SGDLS, CDR2 YYNGEE. The CDR3 runs to 15 residues. The V end was cut by 4 bases, the J end by 0 bases, with 10 bases between. CDR3 sequence: CASSPRGATNEKLFF. In nucleotides, the CDR3 is TGTGCCAGCAGCCCGAGAGGTGCAACTAATGAAAAACTGTTTTTT.

V gene TRBV5-4 combines with J gene TRBJ2-7; D possibly corresponds to TRBD2 (7 bases). V lost 2 bases and J 2 bases, leaving 14 bases between the germline ends. This CDR3 has 15 residues. Germline loops: CDR1 SGHNT, CDR2 YYREEE (reference sequence). DNA of the CDR3: TGTGCCAGCAGCTTAGGGGGGGGTCGCCCCTACGAGCAGTACTTC. Translation gives CASSLGGGRPYEQYF.

This chain connects TRBV7-6 to TRBJ2-3; D might be TRBD1 (6 bases). Germline CDR1 is SGHVS and CDR2 is FNYEAQ. This CDR3 region has 15 residues. The V end was cut by 2 bases, the J end by 3 bases, with 12 bases between. The CDR3 region is CASSLWAGATDTQYF. CDR3 nucleotide sequence: TGTGCCAGCAGCTTATGGGCAGGGGCGACAGATACGCAGTATTTT.

The rearrangement uses TRBV15 and TRBJ1-5; D is possibly TRBD1 (6 bases). The CDR3 sequence is 15 residues long. Deletions cut 6 bases from V and 6 bases from J, with 18 bases between. Germline assignment: CDR1 LNHNV and CDR2 YYDKDF (reference sequence). The CDR3 nucleotides read TGTGCCACCAGAGGGGGGGCCCCCCTGGGTCAGCCCCAGCATTTT. Amino acids: CATRGGAPLGQPQHF.

This clone was seen only a few times. The genes are TRBV5-4 and TRBJ2-2; D gene unclear. Germline lookup yields CDR1 SGHNT and CDR2 YYREEE (reference sequence). This CDR3 is 14 amino acids long. V was cut by 0 bases and J by 7 bases, with 10 bases left in between. DNA for the CDR3: TGTGCCAGCAGCTTGGCCACCAGAGGCGGGGAGCTGTTTTTT. Translated: CASSLATRGGELFF.

The chain joins TRBV28 to TRBJ1-1; D is unresolved. CDR3 size: 16 residues. Germline CDR1 reads MDHEN; CDR2 reads SYDVKM. Trimming took off 5 bases at V and 4 bases at J, with 20 bases between the two ends. The DNA of the CDR3 is TGTGCCAGCAGTCCCCAGTATTCCAGTACCTTCACTGAAGCTTTCTTT. Translation: CASSPQYSSTFTEAFF. The variable domain in full, with the rest retrieved from reference TRBV28 and TRBJ1-1, is DVKVTQSSRYLVKRTGEKVFLECVQDMDHENMFWYRQDPGLGLRLIYFSYDVKMKEKGDIPEGYSVSREKKERFSLILESASTNQTSMYLCASSPQYSSTFTEAFFGQGTRLTVV.

The chain combines TRBV15 with TRBJ1-3; possibly TRBD1 for D (5 bases). This CDR3 has 16 amino acids. V dropped 0 bases and J dropped 1 base, with 10 bases sitting between them. Per germline, CDR1 LNHNV and CDR2 YYDKDF (reference sequence). CDR3 bases: TGTGCCACCAGCAGAGATTGGGGGGTTTCTGGAAACACCATATATTTT. Protein product: CATSRDWGVSGNTIYF. The variable domain in full, with the rest retrieved from reference TRBV15 and TRBJ1-3, is DAMVIQNPRYQVTQFGKPVTLSCSQTLNHNVMYWYQQKSSQAPKLLFHYYDKDFNNEADTPDNFQSRRPNTSFCFLDIRSPGLGDTAMYLCATSRDWGVSGNTIYFGEGSWLTVV.

The genes are TRBV7-2 and TRBJ2-7; maybe TRBD2 (7 bases). V lost 4 bases and J 7 bases, leaving 17 bases between the germline ends. This CDR3 spans 14 amino acids. Germline CDR1 SGHTA, CDR2 FQGNSA. CDR3: CASSSVGGLGEQYF. CDR3 bases: TGTGCCAGCAGCTCCGTGGGGGGGCTAGGAGAGCAGTACTTC.

V gene TRBV4-3 combines with J gene TRBJ2-5; TRBD2 aligns across 14 bases. Germline V CDR1 and CDR2: LGHNA, YSLEER. The CDR3 extends over 16 amino acids. V dropped 1 base and J dropped 7; count of bases not matched to a gene: 5. CDR3 protein: CASSQATSGRAVTQYF. CDR3 nucleotide sequence: TGCGCCAGCAGCCAAGCGACTAGCGGGAGGGCTGTGACCCAGTACTTC.

The chain is built from TRBV5-6 and TRBJ1-4, with 8 bases lining up with TRBD1. Germline CDR1 is SGHDT and CDR2 is YYEEEE. Germline trimming cut 1 base from V and 7 bases from J; bases unmatched to any gene: 9. CDR3 length equals 16 residues. The CDR3 sequence: CASSLFSGQGREKLFF. In DNA form, the CDR3 reads TGTGCCAGCAGCTTGTTTTCTGGACAGGGACGTGAAAAACTGTTTTTT. Supplemented by reference TRBV5-6 and TRBJ1-4, the full variable domain reads DAGVTQSPTHLIKTRGQQVTLRCSPKSGHDTVSWYQQALGQGPQFIFQYYEEEERQRGNFPDRFSGHQFPNYSSELNVNALLLGDSALYLCASSLFSGQGREKLFFGSGTQLSVL.

V gene TRBV5-1 combines with J gene TRBJ2-3; TRBD2 matches 9 bases. Germline trimming cut 0 bases from V and 6 bases from J; bases unmatched to any gene: 5. The germline gives CDR1 SGHRS, CDR2 YFSETQ. This CDR3 spans 15 amino acids. The CDR3 here is CASSLGLAEADTQYF. CDR3 coding DNA: TGCGCCAGCAGCTTGGGACTAGCGGAAGCCGATACGCAGTATTTT.

The chain has TRBV7-8 and TRBJ2-3; D is perhaps TRBD2 (5 bases). This CDR3 is built from 15 residues. The V end lost 3 bases, the J end lost 4 bases, and 14 bases lay between the germline ends. Germline CDR1 SGHVS, CDR2 FQNEAQ. This CDR3 reads CASSFPGSAADTQYF. CDR3 nucleotides: TGTGCCAGCAGCTTCCCGGGTAGCGCTGCAGATACGCAGTATTTT.

The CDR3 reads CASSYRLGTAYEQYF. In nucleotides, the CDR3 is TGTGCCAGCAGTTACCGCTTGGGGACAGCCTACGAGCAGTACTTC. V and J are TRBV6-5 and TRBJ2-7; the match to TRBD1 covers 7 bases. Germline-derived CDR1 and CDR2 are MNHEY and SVGAGI. The CDR3 contains 15 residues. Trimming at V came to 2 bases and at J to 2 bases, leaving 6 bases not matched to a gene.

The chain links TRBV11-2 to TRBJ1-3; D is undetermined. The CDR3 length is 13 residues. Trimming removed 5 bases at V and 5 bases at J, with 10 bases between. Germline loops: CDR1 SGHAT, CDR2 FQNNGV. The CDR3 here is CASSPGSRNTIYF. CDR3 nucleotides: TGTGCCAGCAGCCCCGGGAGTAGAAACACCATATATTTT.

The V and J genes are TRBV14 and TRBJ2-2, with TRBD2 identical over 8 bases. This CDR3 is built from 15 residues. Germline trimming cut 2 bases from V and 5 bases from J; bases unmatched to any gene: 4. Germline V gene lookup returns CDR1 SGHDN and CDR2 FVKESK. This CDR3 reads CASSQWSGGTGELFF. CDR3 coding DNA: TGTGCCAGCAGCCAATGGAGCGGGGGAACCGGGGAGCTGTTTTTT.

This chain joins TRBV28 and TRBJ2-2, with 11 bases fitting TRBD2. This CDR3 is 16 amino acids long. Germline V gene data show CDR1 as MDHEN and CDR2 as SYDVKM. J lost 7 bases, V lost 7 bases, and 11 bases had no gene match. CDR3 coding DNA: TGTGCCAGCACCCAACTAGCGGGAGTAGCCAACGGGGAGCTGTTTTTT. Translating gives CASTQLAGVANGELFF.

The chain links TRBV6-5 to TRBJ2-7, with 8 bases aligning to TRBD1. CDR1 is MNHEY, CDR2 SVGAGI, per germline. This CDR3 comprises 15 residues. V lost 4 bases and J lost 4; bases outside the gene matches: 9. This CDR3 is CASSFGQGFFYEQYF. The CDR3 DNA is TGTGCCAGCAGTTTCGGACAGGGTTTTTTTTACGAGCAGTACTTC.

CDR3 in amino acids: CASSSPGLRNTGELFF. The CDR3 DNA follows: TGTGCCAGCAGTTCACCGGGACTCAGGAACACCGGGGAGCTGTTTTTT. The gene calls are TRBV27 and TRBJ2-2; a possible D gene is TRBD2 (6 bases). Germline CDR1 and CDR2: MNHEY and SMNVEV (reference sequence). V lost 4 bases to trimming and J lost 1 base, with 13 bases between them. CDR3 length: 16 residues.

V is TRBV18 and J is TRBJ2-1; TRBD2 aligns across 12 bases. J lost 7 bases, V lost 2 bases, and 6 bases had no gene match. CDR3 length: 16 residues. Germline-derived CDR1 and CDR2 are KGHSH and LQKENI. The CDR3 protein is CASSPSPSGGGNEQFF. The CDR3 bases are TGTGCCAGCTCACCAAGCCCTAGCGGGGGGGGAAATGAGCAGTTCTTC. The variable domain in full, with the rest retrieved from reference TRBV18 and TRBJ2-1, is NAGVMQNPRHLVRRRGQEARLRCSPMKGHSHVYWYRQLPEEGLKFMVYLQKENIIDESGMPKERFSAEFPKEGPSILRIQQVVRGDSAAYFCASSPSPSGGGNEQFFGPGTRLTVL.

This clone was counted a few times. The chain recombines TRBV10-3 with TRBJ2-4; 13 nucleotides match TRBD2. The CDR3 has 13 amino acids. From germline, CDR1 is ENHRY and CDR2 SYGVKD. V lost 4 bases and J lost 13; bases outside the gene matches: 4. This CDR3 is CAISGGLAGAQYF. CDR3 coding DNA: TGTGCCATCAGTGGAGGACTAGCGGGGGCCCAGTACTTC.

The chain employs TRBV19 and TRBJ1-5; D gene unclear. There are 16 residues in the CDR3. V was cut by 5 bases and J by 2 bases, with 16 bases left in between. Germline-derived CDR1 and CDR2 are LNHDA and SQIVND (reference sequence). Here the CDR3 reads CASSPPGPQGNQPQHF. The DNA of the CDR3 is TGTGCCAGTAGTCCCCCAGGTCCCCAGGGCAATCAGCCCCAGCATTTT.

The chain combines TRBV10-3 with TRBJ2-7, with D perhaps matching TRBD1 (7 bases). V gave up 3 bases and J gave up 6 bases, with 15 bases separating them. CDR3 length equals 14 residues. CDR1 is ENHRY and CDR2 is SYGVKD in the germline V gene. The CDR3 region has the DNA TGTGCCATCAGTGACAGGGGGGATCCTCGCGAGCAGTACTTC. Residues: CAISDRGDPREQYF.

The chain combines TRBV11-1 with TRBJ2-5; maybe TRBD2 (6 bases). Deletions cut 1 base from V and 7 bases from J, with 7 bases between. Germline V lookup: CDR1 SGHAT, CDR2 FQDESV (reference sequence). The CDR3 length is 12 residues. Here the CDR3 DNA reads TGTGCCAGCAGCTTAGGAGCGGGGACCCAGTACTTC. Protein sequence: CASSLGAGTQYF. Variable domain in full (rest from reference TRBV11-1 and TRBJ2-5): EAEVAQSPRYKITEKSQAVAFWCDPISGHATLYWYRQILGQGPELLVQFQDESVVDDSQLPKDRFSAERLKGVDSTLKIQPAELGDSAMYLCASSLGAGTQYFGPGTRLLVL.